This TCR beta chain was obtained from a study of T cell clones after liver transplantation. At the level of the study: Liver transplant recipients had immunosuppression withdrawal attempted within 2 years. Blood was drawn pre-transplant, before withdrawal, and after full or failed withdrawal.

Study outcomes and limitations: Rather than being deleted, graft donor-reactive T cells may have moved into the graft.

Unstimulated PBMCs were sorted into CD3+CD4+ and CD3+CD8+ populations. On this clone: The antigen is undetermined.

Method: immunoSEQ multiplex PCR; TCRdb's copy keeps in-frame clones and lacks some. The sample comprises some 120,000 clones, 90% of which are singletons, and 0.83% rests with the top ten. The receptor comes from a human patient who received a liver transplant. Some T cells may originate from the graft donor. The source was CD4+ T cells from blood, collected 12 months after liver transplant.

This CDR3 reads CASSYGGVYGYTF. DNA for the CDR3: TGTGCCAGCAGTTACGGGGGAGTCTATGGCTACACCTTC. The genes are TRBV6-6 and TRBJ1-2; TRBD1 might be the D (5 bases). Trimming cost V 2 bases and J 4 bases, with 8 bases left between them. The germline CDR1 and CDR2 sequences are MNHNY and SVGAGI (reference sequence). The CDR3 has 13 residues.